This paragraph reports one T cell receptor (beta chain). Antigen unknown. This entry comes from a study of PD-1 blockade in classical Hodgkin lymphoma. General observations from the study: The baseline diversity of complete responders showed similarity to that of newly diagnosed patients.

The protocol was immunoSEQ multiplex PCR, while the TCRdb copy is restricted to in-frame clones and leaves out a portion. Of more than 140,000 clones listed, around 73% were seen once; the top ten hold 9.2%. Brentuximab vedotin exposure varied, and every patient relapsed after autologous stem cell transplantation. The V and J ends lost 0 bases and 7 bases respectively, with 9 bases between them. This CDR3 comprises 13 residues. Germline V gene data show CDR1 as MNHEY and CDR2 as SMNVEV (reference sequence). The clonotype comes from a human donor with classical Hodgkin lymphoma. Sequences were derived from peripheral blood mononuclear cells (PBMCs), sampled before the second cycle of nivolumab. This chain links TRBV27 with TRBJ2-5; no clear D gene. The CDR3 loop is CASSLSRLGTQYF. The DNA for the CDR3 is TGTGCCAGCAGTTTATCGAGGCTGGGGACCCAGTACTTC.